This T cell receptor (beta chain) was observed in a study of blood T cell repertoires in COVID-19. This clone appeared once. The junction had 7 bases not matched to a gene; V was cut back by 0 bases and J by 11 bases. CDR3 length: 13 residues. Germline-derived CDR1 and CDR2 are SGHRS and YFSETQ. Sequenced by immunoSEQ multiplex PCR; TCRdb stores in-frame clones only, minus some. The data show roughly 86,000 clones, about 85% seen once. The rearrangement joins TRBV5-1 to TRBJ1-1; 7 bases are a match to TRBD1. The sequenced sample consisted of peripheral blood. The clonotype was recovered from a woman in her seventies with acute or convalescent COVID-19. The CDR3 sequence: CASSLGQGDYAFF. The CDR3 DNA reads as TGCGCCAGCAGCTTGGGACAGGGAGATTATGCTTTCTTT.